A single sample is the source of the 30 T cell receptor beta chains below, sequenced in a study of post-analysis software for immune sequencing data. Whole-study results and caveats: Patients carried roughly five TRBV segments more frequently than controls did, and TRBV5-6, TRBV5-1 and TRBV20-1 were among them.

Sequencing libraries made from TCR beta cDNA carried unique molecular identifiers. Using its own MiXCR run on the PCR reads, TCRdb lists one record per CDR3 protein. The table shows approximately 690,000 distinct CDR3 sequences, with approximately 60% occurring only once. Their antigens remain unidentified. The sequencing sample was made of blood. These receptors were obtained from a girl aged 2-10 years with multiple sclerosis.

J is TRBJ2-1 and V is TRBV7-2, with D possibly matching TRBD2 (6 bases). Germline V gives CDR1 SGHTA, CDR2 FQGNSA. V dropped 1 base and J dropped 8 bases, with 9 bases sitting between them. The CDR3 is 13 residues long. CDR3 residues: CASSLVAGYEQFF. The CDR3 DNA sequence: TGTGCCAGCAGCTTAGTGGCGGGATATGAGCAGTTCTTC.

This chain links TRBV6-1 with TRBJ1-2; perhaps TRBD1 as D (5 bases). Germline assignment: CDR1 MNHNS and CDR2 SASEGT. The CDR3 covers 15 residues. V lost 2 bases and J lost 4, with 14 bases in between. CDR3 nucleotide sequence: TGTGCCAGCAGTGAACTGGACACAATACCCTATGGCTACACCTTC. This sequence encodes CASSELDTIPYGYTF.

The chain joins TRBV7-3 to TRBJ2-1; 11 positions match TRBD2. V dropped 4 bases and J dropped 15; count of bases not matched to a gene: 11. Germline lookup yields CDR1 SGHTA and CDR2 FQGTGA. The CDR3 spans 14 residues. CDR3 DNA sequence: TGTGCCAGCAGCTCTACGGGGGGGCTAGCGGGAGGGTTCTTC. Encoded protein: CASSSTGGLAGGFF.

This chain connects TRBV7-3 to TRBJ1-1; no clear D gene. The ends were cut back, 6 bases at V and 0 bases at J, with 8 bases in the middle. This CDR3 comprises 13 residues. CDR1 and CDR2 (germline): SGHTA, FQGTGA. The CDR3, as DNA: TGTGCCAGCAGGCTATCACTGAACACTGAAGCTTTCTTT. It yields the protein CASRLSLNTEAFF.

This chain connects TRBV6-2 or TRBV6-3 to TRBJ1-1, with D perhaps matching TRBD1 (5 bases). CDR1 is MNHEY and CDR2 is SVGEGT in the germline V gene. The CDR3 consists of 15 residues. V was clipped by 7 bases and J by 0 bases, with 15 bases between them. The chain's CDR3 is CASINGRTLNTEAFF. The CDR3 nucleotides read TGTGCCAGCATCAACGGGAGGACATTGAACACTGAAGCTTTCTTT.

V usage is TRBV4-2 and J usage is TRBJ2-2; unclear D gene. This CDR3 is built from 14 residues. The V gene lost 1 base and the J gene lost 0 bases, with 3 bases spanning the gap. Germline CDR1 is LGHNA and CDR2 is YNFKEQ. Written as DNA, the CDR3 is TGTGCCAGCAGCCAAGTACCGAACACCGGGGAGCTGTTTTTT. This encodes CASSQVPNTGELFF.

J is TRBJ1-1 and V is TRBV14; tentatively, D is TRBD1 (5 bases). V was clipped by 3 bases and J by 4 bases, with 15 bases between them. This CDR3 is built from 15 residues. The germline V gene has CDR1 SGHDN and CDR2 FVKESK. The CDR3 region has the DNA TGTGCCAGCAGCCAGATCTCGGGGCAGGGCACTGAAGCTTTCTTT. Translating gives CASSQISGQGTEAFF.

The table lists this clonotype with many counts. The rearrangement links TRBV13 to TRBJ2-7; D gene uncertain. Germline-derived CDR1 and CDR2 are PRHDT and FYEKMQ (reference sequence). This CDR3 comprises 11 residues. The germline V and J ends were trimmed by 3 bases and 5 bases, with 5 bases remaining between them. The CDR3 nucleotides are TGTGCCAGCAGCTTTGGGGACGAGCAGTACTTC. It encodes CASSFGDEQYF.

This clonotype appeared many times. The chain joins TRBV2 to TRBJ2-3; no clear D. Germline V CDR1 and CDR2: SNHLY, FYNNEI. The CDR3 is 13 residues long. The V gene lost 6 bases and the J gene lost 1 base, with 8 bases spanning the gap. CDR3 loop: CASSPRGTDTQYF. DNA of the CDR3: TGTGCCAGCAGCCCTCGGGGCACAGATACGCAGTATTTT. The whole variable domain, remainder taken from reference TRBV2 and TRBJ2-3, is EPEVTQTPSHQVTQMGQEVILRCVPISNHLYFYWYRQILGQKVEFLVSFYNNEISEKSEIFDDQFSVERPDGSNFTLKIRSTKLEDSAMYFCASSPRGTDTQYFGPGTRLTVL.

The chain combines TRBV7-2 with TRBJ1-2; D possibly corresponds to TRBD1 (5 bases). Trimming took 1 base from V and 0 from J, leaving 12 bases between them. The CDR3 is 16 amino acids. Germline CDR1 and CDR2: SGHTA and FQGNSA. Here the CDR3 DNA reads TGTGCCAGCAGCTTAGATAGCAGGGTCGCTAACTATGGCTACACCTTC. Its translation is CASSLDSRVANYGYTF.

This clonotype was counted between two and nine times. The chain uses TRBV9 and TRBJ2-5, with D tentatively TRBD2 (7 bases). Trimming took off 7 bases at V and 1 base at J, with 20 bases between the two ends. Germline V gene sequence: CDR1 SGDLS, CDR2 YYNGEE. There are 16 residues in the CDR3. DNA for the CDR3: TGTGCCAGCGCACAGGGTCGGGGGGAGGTCCAAGAGACCCAGTACTTC. Encoded protein: CASAQGRGEVQETQYF.

This sequence joins TRBV28 and TRBJ2-3; 9 bases align to TRBD1. Germline CDR1 MDHEN, CDR2 SYDVKM. The CDR3 has 13 amino acids. The junction had 0 bases not matched to a gene; V was cut back by 4 bases and J by 4 bases. The DNA for the CDR3 is TGTGCCAGCAGTTACAGGGGGCCAGATACGCAGTATTTT. Translated, it gives CASSYRGPDTQYF.

The rearrangement uses TRBV29-1 and TRBJ2-3; D is uncertain. The CDR3 runs 12 residues. From germline, CDR1 is SQVTM and CDR2 ANQGSEA. V shed 3 bases and J shed 3 bases, with 7 bases lying between them. CDR3 DNA sequence: TGCAGCGTTGATACTGAAACAGATACGCAGTATTTT. It is translated as CSVDTETDTQYF.

This sequence joins TRBV2 and TRBJ2-1; 13 nucleotides align to TRBD2. Germline trimming cut 6 bases from V and 5 bases from J; bases unmatched to any gene: 7. Germline loops: CDR1 SNHLY, CDR2 FYNNEI. The CDR3 extends over 16 amino acids. The CDR3 region is CASRPRLAGGHNEQFF. CDR3 DNA sequence: TGTGCCAGCAGGCCTCGACTAGCGGGGGGCCACAATGAGCAGTTCTTC.

In DNA form, the CDR3 reads TGCAGTGCTAGAGATGAGCAGTCGCTCTCCTACGAGCAGTACTTC. This sequence encodes CSARDEQSLSYEQYF. The chain links TRBV20-1 to TRBJ2-7; D remains ambiguous. The CDR3 length is 15 residues. Trimming removed 0 bases at V and 0 bases at J, with 12 bases between. Germline values: CDR1 DFQATT, CDR2 SNEGSKA (reference sequence).

V and J are TRBV5-1 and TRBJ1-2; D possibly corresponds to TRBD1 (6 bases). The V and J ends lost 0 bases and 7 bases respectively, with 16 bases between them. This CDR3 has 15 residues. Germline CDR1 and CDR2: SGHRS and YFSETQ. CDR3 residues: CASSLEGGPGSGYTF. DNA of the CDR3: TGCGCCAGCAGCTTGGAGGGGGGTCCAGGGAGTGGCTACACCTTC.

This chain links TRBV7-9 with TRBJ2-7; 9 nucleotides match TRBD1. The germline V gene has CDR1 SEHNR and CDR2 FQNEAQ (reference sequence). V shed 6 bases and J 7 bases; nucleotides not matched to a gene: 10. This CDR3 is built from 14 residues. The CDR3 nucleotides read TGTGCCAGCAGTCAACCCGGGACAGGGAATGAGCAGTACTTC. Protein sequence: CASSQPGTGNEQYF.

This chain links TRBV5-1 with TRBJ1-4; the match to TRBD1 covers 9 bases. The CDR3 is made up of 15 amino acids. V was pared by 0 bases and J by 6 bases, with 3 bases of the junction left unmatched. Germline CDR1 reads SGHRS; CDR2 reads YFSETQ. In DNA, the CDR3 is TGCGCCAGCAGCTTGGCGGGACAGGGAGATGAAAAACTGTTTTTT. Translating it yields CASSLAGQGDEKLFF.

The V and J genes are TRBV29-1 and TRBJ2-5, with D perhaps being TRBD1 or TRBD2 (6 bases each). Per germline, CDR1 SQVTM and CDR2 ANQGSEA. V shed 6 bases and J shed 1 base, with 12 bases lying between them. This CDR3 is 13 amino acids long. The CDR3 coding sequence is TGCAGCGTAGAGGGGGGCAGCCAAGAGACCCAGTACTTC. Translating it yields CSVEGGSQETQYF.

J is TRBJ1-2 and V is TRBV28, with TRBD1 as a possible D gene (5 bases). Trimming cost V 3 bases and J 4 bases, with 15 bases left between them. Germline V gene data show CDR1 as MDHEN and CDR2 as SYDVKM. This CDR3 spans 15 amino acids. The CDR3 nucleotides read TGTGCCAGCAGTTTCCCTTCTACAGGCATCTATGGCTACACCTTC. Its translation: CASSFPSTGIYGYTF.

The chain combines TRBV12-3 or TRBV12-4 with TRBJ1-2; a weak D match, TRBD1 (6 bases). The CDR3 spans 14 residues. The germline V and J ends were trimmed by 7 bases and 4 bases, with 16 bases remaining between them. The CDR3 bases are TGTGCCAGCAACCGCCCCGGGGGCGGCTATGGCTACACCTTC. Its translation: CASNRPGGGYGYTF.

V gene TRBV3-1 combines with J gene TRBJ2-1, with 9 bases matching TRBD2. The length of the CDR3 is 16 residues. With V trimmed by 6 bases and J by 2 bases, 8 bases remained unmatched. Looked up from germline, CDR1 is LGHDT and CDR2 is YNNKEL (reference sequence). The CDR3 spells CASRGMTSGAYNEQFF. The CDR3 nucleotides are TGTGCCAGCAGGGGGATGACTAGCGGAGCCTACAATGAGCAGTTCTTC.

This clonotype was counted between two and nine times. For the CDR3, the DNA is TGCAGCGCGAACTACAATGAGCAGTTCTTC. As protein: CSANYNEQFF. V gene TRBV29-1 combines with J gene TRBJ2-1; no firm D call. The germline CDR1 and CDR2 sequences are SQVTM and ANQGSEA. The V gene lost 7 bases and the J gene lost 3 bases, with 4 bases spanning the gap. The CDR3 sequence is 10 residues long.

V and J are TRBV12-3 or TRBV12-4 and TRBJ1-2; D is ambiguous. Trimming removed 6 bases from V and 0 bases from J, with 17 bases in between. The CDR3 spans 16 residues. CDR3 nucleotides: TGTGCCAGCAGCCTACGAACAGCTAACACTAACTATGGCTACACCTTC. Translation gives CASSLRTANTNYGYTF.

The V gene is TRBV4-1, the J gene TRBJ1-1, with a tentative D call TRBD1 (5 bases). The germline V gene has CDR1 MGHRA and CDR2 YSYEKL. CDR3 size: 15 residues. Trimming took off 0 bases at V and 8 bases at J, with 16 bases between the two ends. The CDR3 here is CASSQDKGQADEAFF. Here the CDR3 DNA reads TGCGCCAGCAGCCAAGATAAGGGGCAGGCAGACGAAGCTTTCTTT.

This clonotype was seen more than once but under ten times. The V and J genes are TRBV4-3 and TRBJ2-3; TRBD1 matches at 10 bases. In germline, CDR1 is LGHNA, CDR2 YSLEER. CDR3 size: 17 residues. With 1 base clipped from V and 0 bases from J, the junction kept 4 bases outside the gene matches. The CDR3 nucleotides are TGCGCCAGCAGCCAAGGGGACAGGGGAACTAGCACAGATACGCAGTATTTT. This gives the protein CASSQGDRGTSTDTQYF.

This clonotype has only a few counts. The chain combines TRBV5-1 with TRBJ2-7; D tentatively fits TRBD1 or TRBD2 (5 bases each). CDR3 length equals 15 residues. Trimming removed 5 bases from V and 2 bases from J, with 17 bases in between. From germline, CDR1 is SGHRS and CDR2 YFSETQ. CDR3 sequence: CASSPDTGNPYEQYV. The CDR3 DNA follows: TGCGCCAGCAGTCCGGACACCGGGAATCCCTACGAGCAGTACGTC.

The V and J genes are TRBV2 and TRBJ2-7; the D gene is possibly TRBD1 (6 bases). V was cut by 7 bases and J by 2 bases, with 12 bases left in between. The CDR3 sequence is 13 residues long. Germline CDR1 reads SNHLY; CDR2 reads FYNNEI. For the CDR3, the DNA is TGTGCCAGCAACCCGACAGGCCCCTACGAGCAGTACTTC. Its translation is CASNPTGPYEQYF. The entire variable domain, with the rest obtained from reference TRBV2 and TRBJ2-7, is as follows: EPEVTQTPSHQVTQMGQEVILRCVPISNHLYFYWYRQILGQKVEFLVSFYNNEISEKSEIFDDQFSVERPDGSNFTLKIRSTKLEDSAMYFCASNPTGPYEQYFGPGTRLTVT.

The rearrangement joins TRBV11-2 to TRBJ1-6, with D perhaps TRBD1 (6 bases). The CDR3 loop spans 20 amino acids. The ends were cut back, 4 bases at V and 7 bases at J, with 29 bases in the middle. Germline-derived CDR1 and CDR2 are SGHAT and FQNNGV. CDR3 amino acids: CASSSRRPALGAGENSPLHF. CDR3 nucleotides: TGTGCCAGCAGCTCGAGGAGGCCGGCTCTGGGGGCGGGAGAAAATTCACCCCTCCACTTT.

CDR3 loop: CASSLEDASSYNEQFF. For the CDR3, the DNA is TGTGCCAGCAGCTTGGAGGACGCCAGCTCCTACAATGAGCAGTTCTTC. This rearrangement joins TRBV11-2 to TRBJ2-1; TRBD2 might be the D (5 bases). V was trimmed by 3 bases and J by 0 bases, leaving 12 bases between them. Germline V gene lookup returns CDR1 SGHAT and CDR2 FQNNGV. The CDR3 has 16 amino acids.